Each of the 8 T cell receptor beta chains below was sequenced from the same sample in a study of blood T cell repertoires in COVID-19. Generated by immunoSEQ multiplex PCR, the TCRdb table keeps only in-frame clones and is missing some. The sample lists nearly 55,000 clones, 65% to 80% occurring once. The source material was peripheral blood. The receptors were gathered from a human donor with active or convalescent COVID-19. The donor label of this sample is uncertain.

This sequence joins TRBV5-1 and TRBJ2-3; the match to TRBD1 covers 10 bases. There are 16 residues in the CDR3. Trimming took 4 bases from V and 0 from J; bases not matched to a gene: 5. Germline CDR1 reads SGHRS; CDR2 reads YFSETQ. The CDR3 loop reads CASSRGQGVSTDTQYF. The CDR3 coding sequence is TGCGCCAGCAGCCGCGGACAGGGGGTTAGCACAGATACGCAGTATTTT.

This clone was detected a few times. The chain carries TRBV2 and TRBJ1-2; TRBD1 is a possible D gene (6 bases). Germline V gene lookup returns CDR1 SNHLY and CDR2 FYNNEI. Trimming pared 8 bases from V and 4 bases from J, leaving 17 bases between. This CDR3 contains 14 residues. The CDR3 DNA sequence: TGTGCCAGCCTCGCAGGGGCAAGGGGCTATGGCTACACCTTC. Translation gives CASLAGARGYGYTF. Variable domain in full (rest from reference TRBV2 and TRBJ1-2): EPEVTQTPSHQVTQMGQEVILRCVPISNHLYFYWYRQILGQKVEFLVSFYNNEISEKSEIFDDQFSVERPDGSNFTLKIRSTKLEDSAMYFCASLAGARGYGYTFGSGTRLTVV.

The chain uses TRBV7-9 and TRBJ2-7, with 8 bases aligning to TRBD2. The germline CDR1 and CDR2 sequences are SEHNR and FQNEAQ (reference sequence). The CDR3 has 15 amino acids. V gave up 1 base and J gave up 2 bases; unmatched junction bases: 4. This CDR3 is CASSLVLAETYEQYF. The CDR3 nucleotides are TGTGCCAGCAGCTTAGTACTAGCGGAAACCTACGAGCAGTACTTC.

The chain links TRBV7-8 to TRBJ1-5, with a tentative D call TRBD1 (5 bases). This CDR3 region has 15 residues. Germline CDR1 SGHVS, CDR2 FQNEAQ. The V end lost 1 base, the J end lost 7 bases, and 14 bases lay between the germline ends. The CDR3: CASSLGRVGGQPQHF. The CDR3 DNA is TGTGCCAGCAGCTTAGGCCGGGTCGGGGGACAGCCCCAGCATTTT.

The chain couples TRBV19 to TRBJ1-5; 7 bases map to TRBD1. The CDR3 is 19 residues long. From germline, CDR1 is LNHDA and CDR2 SQIVND (reference sequence). With 7 bases clipped from V and 2 bases from J, the junction kept 20 bases outside the gene matches. Here the CDR3 DNA reads TGTGCCAGTAAAGGGGGCGACGGGACAGTGGTATCTGGCAATCAGCCCCAGCATTTT. Translated: CASKGGDGTVVSGNQPQHF. The entire variable domain, with the rest obtained from reference TRBV19 and TRBJ1-5, is as follows: DGGITQSPKYLFRKEGQNVTLSCEQNLNHDAMYWYRQDPGQGLRLIYYSQIVNDFQKGDIAEGYSVSREKKESFPLTVTSAQKNPTAFYLCASKGGDGTVVSGNQPQHFGDGTRLSIL.

The chain has TRBV6-5 and TRBJ1-1; unclear D gene. Trimming cost V 4 bases and J 4 bases, with 16 bases left between them. Germline lookup yields CDR1 MNHEY and CDR2 SVGAGI. The CDR3 is 15 residues long. The chain's CDR3 is CASSFRRIGGTEAFF. CDR3 sequence (DNA): TGTGCCAGCAGTTTCCGACGCATCGGCGGCACTGAAGCTTTCTTT.

The count of this clone is one. V usage is TRBV10-1 and J usage is TRBJ2-5, with TRBD2 matching over 14 bases. Germline trimming cut 3 bases from V and 4 bases from J; bases unmatched to any gene: 4. This CDR3 comprises 16 residues. CDR1 and CDR2 (germline): WNHNN, SYGVQD (reference sequence). This chain's CDR3 is CASSEAGTSGRETQYF. The DNA of the CDR3 is TGCGCCAGCAGTGAAGCGGGGACTAGCGGGAGAGAGACCCAGTACTTC.

This chain uses TRBV5-4 with TRBJ2-7; D possibly corresponds to TRBD1 (6 bases). V lost 0 bases and J 6 bases, leaving 13 bases between the germline ends. Germline CDR1 SGHNT, CDR2 YYREEE (reference sequence). CDR3 size: 14 residues. The chain's CDR3 is CASSLAETGPEQYF. DNA of the CDR3: TGTGCCAGCAGCTTGGCAGAGACAGGTCCCGAGCAGTACTTC.